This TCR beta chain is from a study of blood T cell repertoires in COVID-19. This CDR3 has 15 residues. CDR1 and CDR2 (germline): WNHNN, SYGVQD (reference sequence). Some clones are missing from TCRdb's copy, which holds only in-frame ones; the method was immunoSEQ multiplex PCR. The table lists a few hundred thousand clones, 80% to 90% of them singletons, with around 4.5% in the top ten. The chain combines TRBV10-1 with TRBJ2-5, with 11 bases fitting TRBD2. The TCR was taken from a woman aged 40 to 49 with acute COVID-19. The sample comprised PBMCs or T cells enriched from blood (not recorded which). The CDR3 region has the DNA TGCCCCGCACCGGGACTAGCGGATTTTCAAGAGACCCAGTACTTC. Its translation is CPAPGLADFQETQYF.